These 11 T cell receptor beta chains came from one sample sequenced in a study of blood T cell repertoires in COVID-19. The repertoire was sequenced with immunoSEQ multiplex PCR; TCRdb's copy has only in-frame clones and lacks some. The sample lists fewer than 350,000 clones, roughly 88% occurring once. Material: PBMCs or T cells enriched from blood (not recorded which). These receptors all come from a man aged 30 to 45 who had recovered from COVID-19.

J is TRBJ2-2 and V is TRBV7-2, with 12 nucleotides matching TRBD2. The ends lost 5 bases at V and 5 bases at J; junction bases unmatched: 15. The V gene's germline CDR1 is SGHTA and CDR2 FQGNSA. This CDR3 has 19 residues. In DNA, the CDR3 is TGTGCCAGCAGCCCTCACCCGCTGGGACTAGCGGGTGAAACCGGGGAGCTGTTTTTT. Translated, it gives CASSPHPLGLAGETGELFF.

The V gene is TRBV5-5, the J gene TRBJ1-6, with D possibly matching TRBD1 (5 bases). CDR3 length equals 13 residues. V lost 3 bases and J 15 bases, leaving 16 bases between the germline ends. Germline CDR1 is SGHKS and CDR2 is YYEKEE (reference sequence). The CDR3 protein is CASSSPRDKHLHF. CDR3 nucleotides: TGTGCCAGCAGCTCCCCCAGGGATAAGCACCTCCACTTT.

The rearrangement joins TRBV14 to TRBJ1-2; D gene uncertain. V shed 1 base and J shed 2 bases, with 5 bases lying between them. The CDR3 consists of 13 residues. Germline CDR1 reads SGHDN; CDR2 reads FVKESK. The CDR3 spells CASSQVENYGYTF. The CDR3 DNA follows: TGTGCCAGCAGCCAAGTTGAGAACTATGGCTACACCTTC.

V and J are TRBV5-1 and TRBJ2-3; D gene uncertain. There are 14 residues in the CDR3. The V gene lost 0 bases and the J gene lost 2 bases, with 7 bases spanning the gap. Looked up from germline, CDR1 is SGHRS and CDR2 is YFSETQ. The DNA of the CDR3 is TGCGCCAGCAGCTTGGCGTCTGTCACAGATACGCAGTATTTT. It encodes CASSLASVTDTQYF.

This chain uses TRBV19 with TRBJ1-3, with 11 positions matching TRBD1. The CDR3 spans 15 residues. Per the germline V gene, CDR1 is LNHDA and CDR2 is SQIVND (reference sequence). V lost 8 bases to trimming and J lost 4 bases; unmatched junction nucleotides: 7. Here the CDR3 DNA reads TGTGCCAGTCGCGGACAGGGGGCGCGCGGAAACACCATATATTTT. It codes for CASRGQGARGNTIYF.

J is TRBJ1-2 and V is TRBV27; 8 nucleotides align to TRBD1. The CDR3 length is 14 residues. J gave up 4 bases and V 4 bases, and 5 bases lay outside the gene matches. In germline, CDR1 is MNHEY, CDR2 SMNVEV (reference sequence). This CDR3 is CASSSVGTGYGYTF. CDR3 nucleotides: TGTGCCAGCAGTTCAGTGGGGACAGGCTATGGCTACACCTTC.

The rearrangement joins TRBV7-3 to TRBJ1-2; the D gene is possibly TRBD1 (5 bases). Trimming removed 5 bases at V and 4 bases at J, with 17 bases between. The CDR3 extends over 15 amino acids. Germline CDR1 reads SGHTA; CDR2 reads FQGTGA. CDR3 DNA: TGTGCCAGCAGCCCAACACAGGAGCACAGCTATGGCTACACCTTC. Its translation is CASSPTQEHSYGYTF.

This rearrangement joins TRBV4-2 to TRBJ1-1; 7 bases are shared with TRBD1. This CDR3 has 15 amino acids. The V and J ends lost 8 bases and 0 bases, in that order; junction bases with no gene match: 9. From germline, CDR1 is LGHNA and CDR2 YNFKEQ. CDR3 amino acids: CASQTGTAMNTEAFF. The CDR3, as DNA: TGTGCCAGCCAGACCGGGACAGCCATGAACACTGAAGCTTTCTTT.

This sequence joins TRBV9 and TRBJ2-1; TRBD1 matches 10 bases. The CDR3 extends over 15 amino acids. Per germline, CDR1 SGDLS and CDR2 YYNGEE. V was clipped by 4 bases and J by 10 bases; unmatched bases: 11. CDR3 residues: CASSYGTGAQREQFF. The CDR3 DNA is TGTGCCAGCAGCTACGGGACAGGGGCGCAAAGGGAGCAGTTCTTC.

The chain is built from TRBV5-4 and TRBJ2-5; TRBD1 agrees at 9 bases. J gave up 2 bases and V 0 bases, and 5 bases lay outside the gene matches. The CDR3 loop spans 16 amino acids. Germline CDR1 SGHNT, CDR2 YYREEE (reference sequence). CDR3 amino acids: CASSLGSGTGQETQYF. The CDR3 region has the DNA TGTGCCAGCAGCTTGGGGTCCGGGACAGGGCAAGAGACCCAGTACTTC.

The CDR3 DNA follows: TGTGCCAGCAGCCCTTACCATAGCTCCTACAATGAGCAGTTCTTC. Protein product: CASSPYHSSYNEQFF. This rearrangement joins TRBV7-3 to TRBJ2-1; D is ambiguous. The CDR3 loop spans 15 amino acids. Between the trimmed V and J ends, which lost 5 bases and 0 bases, there was a span of 11 bases. Germline CDR1 reads SGHTA; CDR2 reads FQGTGA.